The 18 T cell receptor beta chains below were found in one sample sequenced in a study of control samples from healthy donors and cancer patients. Assay: immunoSEQ multiplex PCR; the TCRdb copy retains only in-frame clones and omits some. The repertoire holds tens of thousands of clones, with 88% as singletons. Material: PBMCs. The origin of the receptors is a man between 50 and 59 years old with head and neck cancer.

In its sample, this clone was seen a few times. This chain joins TRBV5-8 and TRBJ1-6; D not resolved. The CDR3 covers 14 residues. Deletions cut 7 bases from V and 5 bases from J, with 13 bases between. Germline CDR1 reads SGHTS; CDR2 reads YDEGEE. The CDR3 sequence is CASQPPTDNSPLHF. The CDR3 nucleotides read TGTGCCAGCCAACCGCCTACGGATAATTCACCCCTCCACTTT.

J is TRBJ1-5 and V is TRBV2, with 8 bases identical to TRBD1. CDR3 length: 15 amino acids. From germline, CDR1 is SNHLY and CDR2 FYNNEI. Losses at the gene ends were 3 bases for V and 7 bases for J; bases not matched to a gene: 8. The CDR3 nucleotides read TGTGCCAGCAGTGACAGGGGGCGTGTCGGGCAGCCCCAGCATTTT. This sequence encodes CASSDRGRVGQPQHF.

The J gene is TRBJ2-1, the V gene TRBV2, with 9 positions matching TRBD2. The CDR3 sequence is 17 residues long. Germline CDR1 and CDR2: SNHLY and FYNNEI. J was trimmed by 7 bases and V by 4 bases; bases with no gene match: 14. The CDR3, as DNA: TGTGCCAGCAGTGCAAGAGGACCGGGACTAGCATTGAATGAGCAGTTCTTC. Translating gives CASSARGPGLALNEQFF.

The V gene is TRBV2, the J gene TRBJ2-7; 7 bases line up with TRBD1. V lost 4 bases and J lost 1; bases outside the gene matches: 13. The CDR3 runs 17 residues. Germline CDR1 SNHLY, CDR2 FYNNEI. This CDR3 is CASSVSLTRDSSYEQYF. The CDR3 DNA sequence: TGTGCCAGCAGTGTTAGCCTTACCCGGGACAGTTCCTACGAGCAGTACTTC.

The CDR3 bases are TGTGCCAGCAGCTTAATTCCCGGCAGGGGATATAGCAATCAGCCCCAGCATTTT. Translating gives CASSLIPGRGYSNQPQHF. The chain links TRBV5-8 to TRBJ1-5; a weak D match, TRBD1 (6 bases). V lost 2 bases and J 0 bases, leaving 18 bases between the germline ends. The CDR3 length is 18 residues. The germline V gene has CDR1 SGHTS and CDR2 YDEGEE.

This chain joins TRBV25-1 and TRBJ1-4, with D possibly being TRBD1 (6 bases). The germline CDR1 and CDR2 sequences are MGHDK and SYGVNS. The CDR3 has 14 amino acids. V gave up 4 bases and J gave up 8 bases, with 14 bases separating them. The CDR3 bases are TGTGCCAGCAGTGCCAAAACAGGGAGGGAAAAACTGTTTTTT. Translated: CASSAKTGREKLFF.

This clone showed up just a few times. V gene TRBV4-2 combines with J gene TRBJ2-5; D gene uncertain. This CDR3 region has 15 residues. Trimming stripped 4 bases from V and 2 bases from J, with 14 bases between. Germline V gene sequence: CDR1 LGHNA, CDR2 YNFKEQ. The DNA of the CDR3 is TGTGCCAGCAGCCTGGTTAGTACCGCGCAAGAGACCCAGTACTTC. This gives the protein CASSLVSTAQETQYF.

The chain links TRBV2 to TRBJ2-3; possibly TRBD2 for D (6 bases). This CDR3 has 13 amino acids. The V gene's germline CDR1 is SNHLY and CDR2 FYNNEI. V was trimmed by 7 bases and J by 8 bases, leaving 16 bases between them. CDR3 DNA sequence: TGTGCCAGCACCAGGGACTCACACCGTACGCAGTATTTT. Translating it yields CASTRDSHRTQYF. The full variable domain, rest sourced from reference TRBV2 and TRBJ2-3, is EPEVTQTPSHQVTQMGQEVILRCVPISNHLYFYWYRQILGQKVEFLVSFYNNEISEKSEIFDDQFSVERPDGSNFTLKIRSTKLEDSAMYFCASTRDSHRTQYFGPGTRLTVL.

This clone was seen more than once but under ten times. J is TRBJ2-3 and V is TRBV9; 8 bases fit TRBD2. CDR3 length: 16 amino acids. CDR1 SGDLS and CDR2 YYNGEE come from the germline V gene. V lost 0 bases to trimming and J lost 0 bases; unmatched junction nucleotides: 3. The CDR3 region has the DNA TGTGCCAGCAGCGTAGAAGTAGCGGGAAGCACAGATACGCAGTATTTT. This encodes CASSVEVAGSTDTQYF.

The sample holds one count of this clone. The V call is TRBV3-1 (or the pseudogene TRBV3-2), the J call TRBJ2-2; D unclear. Germline V gives CDR1 LGHDT, CDR2 YNNKEL (reference sequence). This CDR3 has 14 amino acids. V lost 4 bases to trimming and J lost 5 bases, with 11 bases between them. The CDR3 coding sequence is TGTGCCAGCAGCCCTCAGAGGCCGACCGGGGAGCTGTTTTTT. It codes for CASSPQRPTGELFF.

CDR3 region: CASSLSGPTFYNEQFF. CDR3 nucleotide sequence: TGTGCCAGCAGTTTATCCGGGCCGACGTTTTACAATGAGCAGTTCTTC. The chain is built from TRBV28 and TRBJ2-1; D is ambiguous. This CDR3 comprises 16 residues. In germline, CDR1 is MDHEN, CDR2 SYDVKM. V shed 1 base and J shed 4 bases, with 14 bases lying between them.

The rearrangement joins TRBV2 to TRBJ1-5, with D unresolved. The CDR3 is 13 residues long. Trimming shortened V by 6 bases and J by 0 bases, and 6 bases separated the two germline ends. The germline CDR1 and CDR2 sequences are SNHLY and FYNNEI. The CDR3 is CASRRGSNQPQHF. The CDR3 bases are TGTGCCAGCAGGCGGGGTAGCAATCAGCCCCAGCATTTT.

CDR3 region: CASSFATSNTEAFF. CDR3 nucleotide sequence: TGCGCCAGCAGCTTTGCCACCTCGAACACTGAAGCTTTCTTT. This chain connects TRBV5-1 to TRBJ1-1; D unresolved. Trimming removed 2 bases from V and 1 base from J, with 9 bases in between. Germline CDR1 reads SGHRS; CDR2 reads YFSETQ. CDR3 length: 14 amino acids.

The rearrangement uses TRBV14 and TRBJ1-1; maybe TRBD1 (5 bases). Germline CDR1 and CDR2: SGHDN and FVKESK. This CDR3 has 11 amino acids. The ends were cut back, 6 bases at V and 8 bases at J, with 10 bases in the middle. Here the CDR3 reads CASRGPNEAFF. The CDR3 nucleotides are TGTGCCAGCAGGGGACCGAACGAAGCTTTCTTT.

The chain is built from TRBV5-1 and TRBJ2-3; TRBD2 matches at 10 bases. This CDR3 spans 16 amino acids. The germline CDR1 and CDR2 sequences are SGHRS and YFSETQ. The trim removed 3 bases at V and 0 bases at J, leaving 4 bases unmatched. Written as DNA, the CDR3 is TGCGCCAGCAGCTCTGGACTAGCGGTTAGCACAGATACGCAGTATTTT. Residues: CASSSGLAVSTDTQYF.

This sequence joins TRBV6-5 and TRBJ2-7, with D perhaps given as TRBD1 or TRBD2 (6 bases each). Germline assignment: CDR1 MNHEY and CDR2 SVGAGI. Trimming left V 7 bases short and J 6 bases short, with 22 bases between. This CDR3 region has 15 residues. CDR3 residues: CASKLTGGPLVEQYF. The CDR3 DNA reads TGTGCCAGCAAGTTAACTGGGGGGCCGTTAGTCGAGCAGTACTTC.

This rearrangement joins TRBV3-1 (or the pseudogene TRBV3-2) to TRBJ2-5; 9 bases are shared with TRBD1. J lost 5 bases, V lost 4 bases, and 8 bases had no gene match. Germline V gene sequence: CDR1 LGHDT, CDR2 YNNKEL (reference sequence). The CDR3 totals 15 residues. The CDR3 bases are TGTGCCAGCAGCCCTAGGACAGGGGAGGGCGAGACCCAGTACTTC. Translated, it gives CASSPRTGEGETQYF.

V gene TRBV2 combines with J gene TRBJ1-5; 9 positions agree with TRBD1. The CDR3 runs to 14 residues. After removal of 6 bases from V and 8 bases from J, the junction contained 8 bases not matched to a gene. The germline V gene has CDR1 SNHLY and CDR2 FYNNEI. The CDR3 DNA reads as TGTGCCAGCAGGGACAGGGGTTTCGGGAAGCCCCAGCATTTT. This encodes CASRDRGFGKPQHF.